One sample yielded the 5 T cell receptor beta chains listed below, sequenced in a study of T cells after yellow fever vaccination. TCRdb fed the 5' RACE reads into MiXCR, producing one record per CDR3 protein. The sample includes some 320,000 distinct CDR3 sequences, around 10% of them seen just once. Sequences were derived from CD4+ T cells sorted from PBMCs, sampled 45 days after the yellow fever booster vaccination. These receptors all come from a man younger than 35 who received the YFV17D yellow fever vaccine.

The chain is built from TRBV15 and TRBJ2-2; D gene uncertain. V lost 0 bases and J lost 4, with 3 bases in between. The V gene's germline CDR1 is LNHNV and CDR2 YYDKDF (reference sequence). CDR3 length: 13 residues. As DNA, the CDR3 is TGTGCCACCAGCAGAGACACCACCGGGGAGCTGTTTTTT. As protein: CATSRDTTGELFF.

This clonotype was picked up many times. This sequence joins TRBV5-1 and TRBJ2-2; D might be TRBD1 (6 bases). V shed 4 bases and J shed 7 bases, with 11 bases lying between them. The CDR3 is 13 amino acids. CDR1 is SGHRS and CDR2 is YFSETQ in the germline V gene. The DNA of the CDR3 is TGCGCCAGCAGCGTTCAGGGGAGCGGGGAGCTGTTTTTT. Amino acid sequence: CASSVQGSGELFF.

CDR3 nucleotides: TGTGCCAGCAGCTTATTAAGTGGCGCGGGGCAGCCCCAGCATTTT. This gives the protein CASSLLSGAGQPQHF. The chain is built from TRBV7-2 and TRBJ1-5; D is uncertain. Trimming cost V 2 bases and J 7 bases, with 15 bases left between them. The CDR3 consists of 15 residues. From germline, CDR1 is SGHTA and CDR2 FQGNSA.

This clonotype came up a few times. The V and J genes are TRBV2 and TRBJ2-3, with 7 bases lining up with TRBD1. The CDR3 contains 15 residues. Germline CDR1 reads SNHLY; CDR2 reads FYNNEI. V dropped 4 bases and J dropped 1; count of bases not matched to a gene: 5. CDR3 sequence (DNA): TGTGCCAGCAGTGCATACAGGGGTCGCACAGATACGCAGTATTTT. As protein: CASSAYRGRTDTQYF. The entire variable domain, with the rest obtained from reference TRBV2 and TRBJ2-3, is as follows: EPEVTQTPSHQVTQMGQEVILRCVPISNHLYFYWYRQILGQKVEFLVSFYNNEISEKSEIFDDQFSVERPDGSNFTLKIRSTKLEDSAMYFCASSAYRGRTDTQYFGPGTRLTVL.

This clonotype occurred many times. This chain joins TRBV4-3 and TRBJ2-6; no firm D call. V was trimmed by 0 bases and J by 0 bases, leaving 12 bases between them. The CDR3 spans 18 residues. Germline V lookup: CDR1 LGHNA, CDR2 YSLEER. The CDR3 protein is CASSQEVVVSSGANVLTF. The CDR3 coding sequence is TGCGCCAGCAGCCAAGAGGTAGTGGTGAGCTCTGGGGCCAACGTCCTGACTTTC.